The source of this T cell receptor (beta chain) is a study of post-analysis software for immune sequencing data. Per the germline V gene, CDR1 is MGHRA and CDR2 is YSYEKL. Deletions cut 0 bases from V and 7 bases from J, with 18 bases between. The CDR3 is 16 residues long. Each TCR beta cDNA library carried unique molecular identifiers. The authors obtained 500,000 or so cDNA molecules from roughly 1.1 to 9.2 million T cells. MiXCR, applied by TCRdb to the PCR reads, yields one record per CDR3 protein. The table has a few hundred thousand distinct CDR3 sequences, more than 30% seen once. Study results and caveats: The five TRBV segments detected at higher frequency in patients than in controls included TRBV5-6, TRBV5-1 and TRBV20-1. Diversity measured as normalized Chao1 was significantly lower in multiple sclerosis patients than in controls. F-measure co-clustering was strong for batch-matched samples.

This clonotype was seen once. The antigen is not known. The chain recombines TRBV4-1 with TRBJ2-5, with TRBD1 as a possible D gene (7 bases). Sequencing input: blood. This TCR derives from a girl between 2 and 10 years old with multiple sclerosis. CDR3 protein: CASSQDRVRGEGTQYF. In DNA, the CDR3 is TGCGCCAGCAGCCAAGACAGGGTCAGGGGGGAAGGGACCCAGTACTTC.